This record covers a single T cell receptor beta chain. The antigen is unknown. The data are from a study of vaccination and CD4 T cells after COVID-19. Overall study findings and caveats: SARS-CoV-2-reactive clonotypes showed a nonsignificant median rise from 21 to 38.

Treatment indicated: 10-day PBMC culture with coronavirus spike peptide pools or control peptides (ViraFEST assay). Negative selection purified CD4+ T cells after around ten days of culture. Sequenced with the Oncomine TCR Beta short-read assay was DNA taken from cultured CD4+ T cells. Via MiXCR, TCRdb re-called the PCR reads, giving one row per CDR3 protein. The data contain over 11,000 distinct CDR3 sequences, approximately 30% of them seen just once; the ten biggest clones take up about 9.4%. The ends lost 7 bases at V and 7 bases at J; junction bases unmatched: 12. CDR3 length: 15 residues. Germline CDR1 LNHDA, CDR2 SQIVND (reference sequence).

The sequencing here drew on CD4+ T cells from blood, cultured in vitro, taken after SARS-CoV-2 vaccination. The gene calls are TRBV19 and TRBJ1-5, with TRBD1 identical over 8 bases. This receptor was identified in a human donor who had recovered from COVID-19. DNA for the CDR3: TGTGCCAGTACCCAGACAGGGGCCGCTGGACAGCCCCAGCATTTT. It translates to CASTQTGAAGQPQHF.